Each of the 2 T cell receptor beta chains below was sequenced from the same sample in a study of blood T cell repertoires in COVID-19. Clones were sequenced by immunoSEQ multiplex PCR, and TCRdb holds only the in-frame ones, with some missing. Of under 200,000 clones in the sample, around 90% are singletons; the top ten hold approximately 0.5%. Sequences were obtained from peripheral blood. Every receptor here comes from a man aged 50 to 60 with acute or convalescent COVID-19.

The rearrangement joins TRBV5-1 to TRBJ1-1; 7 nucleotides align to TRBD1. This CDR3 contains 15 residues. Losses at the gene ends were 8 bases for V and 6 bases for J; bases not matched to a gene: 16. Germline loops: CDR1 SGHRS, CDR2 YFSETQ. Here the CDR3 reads CASMKGQVDGAEAFF. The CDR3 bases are TGCGCCAGTATGAAAGGACAGGTCGATGGGGCTGAAGCTTTCTTT.

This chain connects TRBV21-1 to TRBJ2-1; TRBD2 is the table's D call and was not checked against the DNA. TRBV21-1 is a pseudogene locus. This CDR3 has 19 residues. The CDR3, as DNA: TGTGCCAGCAGCAAAGTCGCGCTAAAACCGGGACTAGCTATCCATGAGCAGTTCTTC. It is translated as CASSKVALKPGLAIHEQFF.